Listed below are T cell receptor beta chains from one sample, sequenced in a study of cytomegalovirus exposure and HLA in healthy donors. Clones were read by immunoSEQ multiplex PCR, and TCRdb kept only the in-frame ones, dropping some. This table holds 150,000 to 200,000 clones, nearly 80% found once. Sequencing was performed on PBMCs. The receptor source for this set is a female donor in good health and CMV-seronegative. Each CDR3 is given with its conserved first and last residue. The D gene is left open where the match is weak. The size field is filled for only some rows; it gives once, few, many or a size class.

d_call: TRBD1; clone_size: -; v_call: TRBV11-2; j_call: TRBJ2-1; cdr3_aa: CASNPRSGTGDYNEQFF; cdr3_nt: TGTGCCAGCAACCCCCGAAGCGGGACAGGGGACTACAATGAGCAGTTCTTC
d_call: -; clone_size: -; v_call: TRBV30; j_call: TRBJ2-2; cdr3_aa: CAWSRGGTYTGELFF; cdr3_nt: TGTGCCTGGAGTAGGGGGGGAACTTACACCGGGGAGCTGTTTTTT
d_call: -; clone_size: -; v_call: TRBV9; j_call: TRBJ2-1; cdr3_aa: CASSVTGGFYNEQFF; cdr3_nt: TGTGCCAGCAGCGTCACGGGGGGCTTCTACAATGAGCAGTTCTTC
d_call: -; clone_size: -; v_call: TRBV7-8; j_call: TRBJ2-5; cdr3_aa: CASSRLPTRIVRETQYF; cdr3_nt: TGTGCCAGCAGCCGGCTACCCACTCGGATAGTGAGGGAGACCCAGTACTTC
d_call: TRBD1; clone_size: once; v_call: TRBV27; j_call: TRBJ2-3; cdr3_aa: CASSFRGQGSDTQYF; cdr3_nt: TGTGCCAGCAGTTTCAGGGGACAGGGTTCAGATACGCAGTATTTT
d_call: -; clone_size: -; v_call: TRBV29-1; j_call: TRBJ2-5; cdr3_aa: CSVEGGAPLEETQYF; cdr3_nt: TGCAGCGTTGAAGGTGGGGCCCCGCTTGAAGAGACCCAGTACTTC
d_call: TRBD1; clone_size: -; v_call: TRBV4-1; j_call: TRBJ2-7; cdr3_aa: CASSKGTGAYEQYF; cdr3_nt: TGCGCCAGCAGCAAAGGGACAGGGGCCTACGAGCAGTACTTC
d_call: TRBD1; clone_size: -; v_call: TRBV19; j_call: TRBJ1-2; cdr3_aa: CASSVRDRDYGYTF; cdr3_nt: TGTGCCAGTAGTGTCCGGGACAGGGACTATGGCTACACCTTC
d_call: -; clone_size: once; v_call: TRBV6-5; j_call: TRBJ1-2; cdr3_aa: CASSSASRGYTF; cdr3_nt: TGTGCCAGCAGTTCTGCATCTAGGGGCTACACCTTC
d_call: -; clone_size: -; v_call: TRBV5-1; j_call: TRBJ2-6; cdr3_aa: CASSFSGGPGANVLTF; cdr3_nt: TGCGCCAGCAGCTTTTCCGGGGGACCTGGGGCCAACGTCCTGACTTTC
d_call: TRBD1; clone_size: few; v_call: TRBV7-3; j_call: TRBJ2-7; cdr3_aa: CASSLGQGDAHEQYF; cdr3_nt: TGTGCCAGCAGCTTGGGACAGGGAGACGCCCACGAGCAGTACTTC
d_call: -; clone_size: -; v_call: TRBV6-5; j_call: TRBJ2-1; cdr3_aa: CASSYSNAGGEKQFF; cdr3_nt: TGTGCCAGCAGTTACTCGAACGCCGGGGGAGAGAAGCAGTTCTTC
d_call: TRBD2; clone_size: few; v_call: TRBV11-2; j_call: TRBJ2-7; cdr3_aa: CASSFGGGIGWSYEQYF; cdr3_nt: TGTGCCAGCAGCTTTGGGGGGGGGATCGGTTGGAGCTACGAGCAGTACTTC
d_call: TRBD1; clone_size: once; v_call: TRBV6-6; j_call: TRBJ1-1; cdr3_aa: CASIARQGNTEAFF; cdr3_nt: TGTGCCAGCATTGCCAGACAGGGGAACACTGAAGCTTTCTTT
d_call: TRBD1; clone_size: -; v_call: TRBV2; j_call: TRBJ2-7; cdr3_aa: CASRGQAYEQYF; cdr3_nt: TGTGCCAGCAGGGGACAGGCCTACGAGCAGTACTTC
d_call: -; clone_size: -; v_call: TRBV5-1; j_call: TRBJ2-5; cdr3_aa: CASSPPRDQETQYF; cdr3_nt: TGCGCCAGCAGCCCCCCGAGGGACCAAGAGACCCAGTACTTC
d_call: -; clone_size: -; v_call: TRBV11-3; j_call: TRBJ1-1; cdr3_aa: CASSLEGQNTEAFF; cdr3_nt: TGTGCCAGCAGCTTAGAGGGCCAGAACACTGAAGCTTTCTTT
d_call: -; clone_size: -; v_call: TRBV4-2; j_call: TRBJ2-1; cdr3_aa: CASSQSGAVKYNEQFF; cdr3_nt: TGTGCCAGCAGCCAATCGGGTGCGGTAAAGTACAATGAGCAGTTCTTC
d_call: -; clone_size: -; v_call: TRBV30; j_call: TRBJ1-1; cdr3_aa: CAWGGAGAWEAFF; cdr3_nt: TGTGCCTGGGGGGGGGCAGGGGCGTGGGAAGCTTTCTTT
d_call: -; clone_size: -; v_call: TRBV2; j_call: TRBJ2-1; cdr3_aa: CASSKCELCEQFF; cdr3_nt: TGTGCCAGCAGTAAGTGCGAACTGTGTGAGCAGTTCTTC
d_call: -; clone_size: few; v_call: TRBV28; j_call: TRBJ1-1; cdr3_aa: CAAIDRTEAFF; cdr3_nt: TGTGCCGCCATCGATCGGACTGAAGCTTTCTTT
d_call: TRBD1; clone_size: -; v_call: TRBV7-7; j_call: TRBJ2-2; cdr3_aa: CASSFRQGAGELFF; cdr3_nt: TGTGCTAGCAGCTTCCGGCAGGGGGCCGGGGAGCTGTTTTTT
d_call: TRBD2; clone_size: -; v_call: TRBV2; j_call: TRBJ2-3; cdr3_aa: CASIGLADSTDTQYF; cdr3_nt: TGTGCCAGCATTGGACTAGCGGATAGCACAGATACGCAGTATTTT
d_call: TRBD2; clone_size: once; v_call: TRBV27; j_call: TRBJ2-1; cdr3_aa: CASSSGTSGGYNEQFF; cdr3_nt: TGTGCCAGCAGTTCCGGGACTAGCGGGGGGTACAATGAGCAGTTCTTC
d_call: -; clone_size: -; v_call: TRBV5-6; j_call: TRBJ1-1; cdr3_aa: CASSLANREIEAFF; cdr3_nt: TGTGCCAGCAGCTTGGCCAACAGAGAAATTGAAGCTTTCTTT
d_call: -; clone_size: once; v_call: TRBV6-5; j_call: TRBJ2-6; cdr3_aa: CASSYGRWGANVLTF; cdr3_nt: TGTGCCAGCAGTTATGGGAGGTGGGGGGCCAACGTCCTGACTTTC
d_call: TRBD1; clone_size: -; v_call: TRBV30; j_call: TRBJ1-1; cdr3_aa: CAWSREGARTEAFF; cdr3_nt: TGTGCCTGGAGTCGGGAGGGGGCAAGAACTGAAGCTTTCTTT
d_call: TRBD2; clone_size: -; v_call: TRBV7-3; j_call: TRBJ2-1; cdr3_aa: CASSLRALAGVHEQFF; cdr3_nt: TGTGCCAGCAGCTTAAGGGCCCTAGCGGGGGTCCATGAGCAGTTCTTC
d_call: TRBD1; clone_size: few; v_call: TRBV5-4; j_call: TRBJ1-1; cdr3_aa: CASSFSGQLNTEAFF; cdr3_nt: TGTGCCAGCAGCTTTTCGGGACAGCTGAACACTGAAGCTTTCTTT
d_call: TRBD1; clone_size: -; v_call: TRBV7-2; j_call: TRBJ1-2; cdr3_aa: CASSPGQRYGYTF; cdr3_nt: TGTGCCAGCAGCCCGGGACAGCGCTATGGCTACACCTTC
d_call: -; clone_size: -; v_call: TRBV7-9; j_call: TRBJ1-4; cdr3_aa: CASSLGRASGEKLFF; cdr3_nt: TGTGCCAGCAGCTTAGGGAGGGCTTCAGGGGAAAAACTGTTTTTT
d_call: -; clone_size: once; v_call: TRBV6-5; j_call: TRBJ1-1; cdr3_aa: CASRGQLEAFF; cdr3_nt: TGTGCCAGCAGGGGACAACTAGAAGCTTTCTTT
d_call: TRBD1; clone_size: -; v_call: TRBV6-1; j_call: TRBJ1-5; cdr3_aa: CASSRDRANQPQHF; cdr3_nt: TGTGCCAGTTCTCGGGACAGGGCGAATCAGCCCCAGCATTTT
d_call: -; clone_size: -; v_call: TRBV19; j_call: TRBJ2-1; cdr3_aa: CASSIDRGSSYNEQFF; cdr3_nt: TGTGCCAGTAGTATAGATCGGGGGAGCTCCTACAATGAGCAGTTCTTC
d_call: TRBD1; clone_size: -; v_call: TRBV27; j_call: TRBJ1-5; cdr3_aa: CASRLTGGNQPQHF; cdr3_nt: TGTGCCAGCAGACTCACAGGGGGCAATCAGCCCCAGCATTTT